This T cell receptor (beta chain) derives from a study of T cell responses to AZD1222 COVID-19 vaccine. Study-wide findings and caveats: The donor group comprised mostly white British people and more females; the analysis possibly underestimated clonal diversity. Only a handful of AZD1222 recipients, several in all, had baseline seropositivity. CD4 TCRs covered the whole spike, strongest at regions 160-218 and 743-854. Nearly half of spike-specific TCRs reportedly target variant regions that are unmutated in the B.1.351 and B.1.1.7 variants.

Concerning this clone: Antigen unknown.

Using immunoSEQ multiplex PCR, the repertoire was profiled, and TCRdb retains in-frame clones only, with some absent. The sample consists of roughly 80,000 clones, roughly 88% of them appearing once. The V segment lost 7 bases and the J segment 5 bases; nucleotides outside the gene matches: 10. Germline V lookup: CDR1 MNHEY, CDR2 SVGAGI. The CDR3 length is 14 residues. The source material was peripheral blood, sampled on day 0 of MenACWY control vaccination. The V gene is TRBV6-5, the J gene TRBJ2-7; 8 bases are a match to TRBD1. This receptor was taken from an adult in good health. This CDR3 is CASTSDRGQDEQYF. CDR3 in DNA: TGTGCCAGCACCTCCGACAGGGGTCAGGACGAGCAGTACTTC.